This entry is about one TCR beta chain. Its target is not known. Trimming pared 4 bases from V and 0 bases from J, leaving 4 bases between. This CDR3 is 13 amino acids long. The germline V gene encodes CDR1 SQVTM and CDR2 ANQGSEA. This specimen belongs to a study of CD8+ T cells in alopecia areata. Study-wide background: Tofacitinib administration to treated patients was oral, at 5 to 10 mg twice daily. Scoring treated patients' severity relied on the percentage of scalp area affected. Overall study findings and caveats: While patients received tofacitinib, many expanded lesional clones remained present in scalp and blood.

TCR sequencing used cDNA made by reverse transcription of extracted RNA. The data were produced by immunoSEQ multiplex PCR, yet TCRdb's version contains in-frame clones alone and is incomplete. The top ten clones hold less than 15% of a sample with approximately 140,000 clones, more than 85% of them seen once. Treatment reported: oral pan-JAK inhibitor, 5-10 mg twice daily. Alopecia areata patients provided lesional scalp punch biopsies and peripheral blood. The sample in question was CD8+ T cells sorted from blood, obtained at week 4, from a patient treated with tofacitinib. The source is a human donor with alopecia areata. V gene TRBV29-1 combines with J gene TRBJ2-6, with D uncertain. The CDR3 here is CSVAISGANVLTF. For the CDR3, the DNA is TGCAGCGTTGCCATCTCTGGGGCCAACGTCCTGACTTTC.